This entry lists 8 T cell receptor beta chains sequenced from one sample in a study of T cell repertoires in cytomegalovirus infection. TCRdb re-derived calls from the reads in MiXCR, one entry per CDR3 protein. The sample shows 250,000 to 300,000 distinct CDR3 sequences, around 15% of them seen only once. Source material: PBMCs. These receptors all come from a human donor in good health (CMV status not recorded). Some clones in this sample may be carry-over from other donors' samples.

This clonotype occurred a few times. This chain connects TRBV3-1 to TRBJ1-2; D possibly corresponds to TRBD1 (5 bases). V gave up 0 bases and J gave up 4 bases, with 12 bases separating them. Germline lookup yields CDR1 LGHDT and CDR2 YNNKEL (reference sequence). The CDR3 has 15 residues. The CDR3 here is CASSQDRRDGYGYTF. In DNA form, the CDR3 reads TGTGCCAGCAGCCAAGATCGCCGGGACGGCTATGGCTACACCTTC. The complete variable domain, with remaining parts taken from reference TRBV3-1 and TRBJ1-2, reads DTAVSQTPKYLVTQMGNDKSIKCEQNLGHDTMYWYKQDSKKFLKIMFSYNNKELIINETVPNRFSPKSPDKAHLNLHINSLELGDSAVYFCASSQDRRDGYGYTFGSGTRLTVV.

This clonotype was found a few times. V gene TRBV28 combines with J gene TRBJ2-7; D gene uncertain. V dropped 5 bases and J dropped 2 bases, with 16 bases sitting between them. CDR3 length: 15 residues. From germline, CDR1 is MDHEN and CDR2 SYDVKM. CDR3 sequence: CASSPASRAPYEQYF. The CDR3 DNA reads as TGTGCCAGCAGTCCCGCCTCACGGGCGCCCTACGAGCAGTACTTC.

This clonotype was observed a few times. J is TRBJ2-3 and V is TRBV29-1; D is tentatively TRBD1 or TRBD2 (6 bases each). Germline assignment: CDR1 SQVTM and CDR2 ANQGSEA. The CDR3 is 14 amino acids. The V end was cut by 7 bases, the J end by 0 bases, with 14 bases between. The CDR3: CSAGGGTSTDTQYF. CDR3 DNA: TGCAGCGCCGGAGGGGGTACCAGCACAGATACGCAGTATTTT.

This clonotype was seen many times. V and J are TRBV28 and TRBJ2-6; 9 nucleotides line up with TRBD1. The CDR3 loop spans 18 amino acids. Germline V CDR1 and CDR2: MDHEN, SYDVKM. Trimming took 2 bases from V and 1 from J; bases not matched to a gene: 6. The CDR3 DNA is TGTGCCAGCAGTTTACGGGGACAGGGTTTATCTGGGGCCAACGTCCTGACTTTC. Protein product: CASSLRGQGLSGANVLTF.

This clonotype has ten or more counts. V is TRBV28 and J is TRBJ1-1; a possible D gene is TRBD1 (6 bases). Deletions cut 3 bases from V and 4 bases from J, with 12 bases between. CDR3 size: 14 residues. Germline V gene data show CDR1 as MDHEN and CDR2 as SYDVKM. The CDR3 is CASSFQGRGTEAFF. In DNA form, the CDR3 reads TGTGCCAGCAGTTTTCAGGGGAGGGGCACTGAAGCTTTCTTT.

V and J are TRBV29-1 and TRBJ2-1; 7 nucleotides match TRBD2. The CDR3 consists of 15 residues. Losses at the gene ends were 4 bases for V and 0 bases for J; bases not matched to a gene: 6. The V gene's germline CDR1 is SQVTM and CDR2 ANQGSEA. The CDR3 sequence: CSVGRGDLSYNEQFF. DNA for the CDR3: TGCAGCGTTGGACGGGGGGATCTCTCCTACAATGAGCAGTTCTTC.

The chain employs TRBV18 and TRBJ2-1, with 7 nucleotides matching TRBD2. The germline gives CDR1 KGHSH, CDR2 LQKENI. This CDR3 has 15 residues. V lost 5 bases and J lost 5; bases outside the gene matches: 9. The DNA for the CDR3 is TGTGCCAGCTCATTTGGCTCGGGGGGAAACAATGAGCAGTTCTTC. It codes for CASSFGSGGNNEQFF.

This clonotype is a singleton in its sample. A much bigger clone sits one base away, suggesting this may be a read error. The chain has TRBV29-1 and TRBJ2-3, with D perhaps given as TRBD1 or TRBD2 (5 bases each). CDR1 is SQVTM, CDR2 ANQGSEA, per germline. This CDR3 is 13 amino acids long. The CDR3 here is CSADWEGTGTQYF. DNA for the CDR3: TGCAGCGCGGACTGGGAAGGTACAGGTACGCAGTATTTT.